Listed below are T cell receptor beta chains from one sample, sequenced in a study of shared clonotypes between healthy human individuals. Method: immunoSEQ multiplex PCR; TCRdb's copy keeps in-frame clones and lacks some. The sample has around 980,000 clones; 78% are singletons. The sequencing input was memory CD4+ T cells from PBMCs. The receptor source for this set is a man between 18 and 35 years old in good health. Some clones in this sample may be carry-over from other donors' samples. The CDR3 runs from the conserved cysteine through the conserved F or W. The order of the fields is V gene, clone size, J gene, CDR3 length, D gene, CDR3 DNA, CDR3 protein. D genes are given only for firm matches. Size values are once, few and many counts, or a class for expanded clones, and some rows have none.

>TRBV5-4|.|TRBJ2-1|17|.
TGTGCCAGCAGCTTGGCGGGTTTTCGGACGACCTACAATGAGCAGTTCTTC
CASSLAGFRTTYNEQFF
>TRBV2|few|TRBJ1-2|13|.
TGTGCCAGCAGCGGTGGGGTTGGCTATGGCTACACCTTC
CASSGGVGYGYTF
>TRBV11-2|.|TRBJ2-1|12|.
TGTGCCAGCAGCCTGTTGTGGAATGAGCAGTTCTTC
CASSLLWNEQFF
>TRBV29-1|.|TRBJ2-7|13|TRBD1
TGCAGCGGTTTAACAGGGGAGACTTGGGAGCAGTACTTC
CSGLTGETWEQYF
>TRBV18|.|TRBJ2-7|13|.
TGTGCCAGCTCACCACCGGAGGGGAGGGAGCAGTACTTC
CASSPPEGREQYF
>TRBV6-6|few|TRBJ2-1|14|.
TGTGCCAGCAGTTACCGCGGACAGATGAATGAGCAGTTCTTC
CASSYRGQMNEQFF
>TRBV5-1|.|TRBJ2-1|16|TRBD2
TGCGCCAGCAGCCCCCAAACTAGCGGGGCTTACAATGAGCAGTTCTTC
CASSPQTSGAYNEQFF
>TRBV2|.|TRBJ2-7|12|.
TGTGCCAGCAGATACCAGGGGGGCGAGCAGTACTTC
CASRYQGGEQYF
>TRBV5-1|.|TRBJ1-1|15|TRBD1
TGCGCCAGCAGCAGGACAGGGGGCGGATCCACTGAAGCTTTCTTT
CASSRTGGGSTEAFF
>TRBV18|.|TRBJ2-5|17|.
TGTGCCAGCTCCCCTTTAATGGGGCGACAGTACCAAGAGACCCAGTACTTC
CASSPLMGRQYQETQYF
>TRBV7-9|.|TRBJ2-4|11|.
TGTGCCAGCAGCTTAGAAAACATTCAGTACTTC
CASSLENIQYF
>TRBV11-2|.|TRBJ2-7|14|.
TGTGCCAGCAGCGCCCCAGGGATCCGCTACGAGCAGTACTTC
CASSAPGIRYEQYF
>TRBV5-1|many|TRBJ2-1|15|.
TGCGCCAGCAGCCCCGGGGCGCGTCAGTACAATGAGCAGTTCTTC
CASSPGARQYNEQFF
>TRBV11-2|few|TRBJ2-1|14|.
TGTGCCAGCAGCTTAGCCACAGGCTACAATGAGCAGTTCTTC
CASSLATGYNEQFF